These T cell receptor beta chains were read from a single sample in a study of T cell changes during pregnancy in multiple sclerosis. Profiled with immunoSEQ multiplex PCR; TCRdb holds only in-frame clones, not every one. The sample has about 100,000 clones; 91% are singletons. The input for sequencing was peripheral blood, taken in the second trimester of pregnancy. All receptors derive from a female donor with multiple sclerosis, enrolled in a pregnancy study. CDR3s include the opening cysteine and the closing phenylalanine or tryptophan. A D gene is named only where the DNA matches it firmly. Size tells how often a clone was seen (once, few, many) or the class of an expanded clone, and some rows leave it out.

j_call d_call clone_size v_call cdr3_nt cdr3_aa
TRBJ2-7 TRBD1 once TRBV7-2 TGTGCCAGCAGCTTATCTTCGACGACAGGGTTTCTTCGATACGAGCAGTACTTC CASSLSSTTGFLRYEQYF
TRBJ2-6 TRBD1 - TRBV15 TGTGCCACCAGCAGAGGGTGGGACAGCTCTGGGGCCAACGTCCTGACTTTC CATSRGWDSSGANVLTF
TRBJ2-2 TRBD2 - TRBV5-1 TGCGCCAGCAGGTCCGGGACTAGCGGGATAAACGGGGAGCTGTTTTTT CASRSGTSGINGELFF
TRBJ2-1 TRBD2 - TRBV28 TGTGCCGCTTGGGAGGGCTACAATGAGCAGTTCTTC CAAWEGYNEQFF
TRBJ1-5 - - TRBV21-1 TGTGCCAGCAGCCCCTGGACAGGGGGCAATCAGCCCCAGCATTTT CASSPWTGGNQPQHF
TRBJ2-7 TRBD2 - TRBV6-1 TGTGCCAGCAGTGGCCATGGACTAGCGGAACCCTACGAGCAGTACTTC CASSGHGLAEPYEQYF
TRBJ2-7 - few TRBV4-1 TGCGCCAGCAGCCAAGGCCAGGACTTCGTCTACGAGCAGTACTTC CASSQGQDFVYEQYF
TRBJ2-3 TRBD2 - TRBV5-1 TGCGCCAGCAGCTTGGATCTAGCGGGAGGCACAGATACGCAGTATTTT CASSLDLAGGTDTQYF
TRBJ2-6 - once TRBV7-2 TGTGCCAGCAGCTTCGCAGGGACTGGGGCCAACGTCCTGACTTTC CASSFAGTGANVLTF
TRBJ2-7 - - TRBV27 TGTGCCAGCAGTTCGACCCCCAGCGTCTACTACGAGCAGTACTTC CASSSTPSVYYEQYF
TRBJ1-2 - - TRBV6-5 TGTGCCAGCAGTTCACCACTTTCAGGGGCGAATGGCTACACCTTC CASSSPLSGANGYTF
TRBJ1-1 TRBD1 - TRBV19 TGTGCCAGTAGAGGGGACAGGGACACTGAAGCTTTCTTT CASRGDRDTEAFF
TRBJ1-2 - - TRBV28 TGTGCCAGCAGTGCCACAGGGTGGAGGCATGGCTACACCTTC CASSATGWRHGYTF
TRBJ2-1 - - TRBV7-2 TGTGCCAGCAGCCCCCAGGGCAATGAGCAGTTCTTC CASSPQGNEQFF
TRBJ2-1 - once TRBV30 TGTGCCTGTGAAGACAGCTACAATGAGCAGTTCTTC CACEDSYNEQFF
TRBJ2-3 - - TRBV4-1 TGCGCCAGCAGCCAAGTTCAGGGCGCCACAGATACGCAGTATTTT CASSQVQGATDTQYF
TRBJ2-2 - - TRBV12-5 TGTGCTAGTGGTTTCTCGGGTGGCGGGGAGCTGTTTTTT CASGFSGGGELFF
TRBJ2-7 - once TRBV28 TGTGCCAGCAGTCCCTTGGGGGGATCCTACGAGCAGTACTTC CASSPLGGSYEQYF
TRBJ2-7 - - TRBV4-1 TGCGCCAGCAGCCAAGTTGCAAGCGGATCCTACGAGCAGTACTTC CASSQVASGSYEQYF
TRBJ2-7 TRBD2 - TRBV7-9 TGTGCCAGCAGCTTAGTGACTAGCGGGAGTATCTACGAGCAGTACTTC CASSLVTSGSIYEQYF
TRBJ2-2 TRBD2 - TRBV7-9 TGTGCCAGCAGCCCGAGCCTCACTAGCGATACCGGGGAGCTGTTTTTT CASSPSLTSDTGELFF
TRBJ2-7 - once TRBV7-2 TGTGCCAGCAGCTTTCCCCGCTACGAGCAGTACTTC CASSFPRYEQYF
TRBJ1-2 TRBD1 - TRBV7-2 TGTGCCAGCAGCCCGGGACAGGGGGGACGCGGCTACACCTTC CASSPGQGGRGYTF
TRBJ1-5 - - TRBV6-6 TGTGCCAGCAGTTTACAGGTTAGCAATCAGCCCCAGCATTTT CASSLQVSNQPQHF
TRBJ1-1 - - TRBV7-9 TGTGCCAGCAGCCCCCGAGGTCAAGTAAACACTGAAGCTTTCTTT CASSPRGQVNTEAFF
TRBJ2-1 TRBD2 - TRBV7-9 TGTGCCAGCAGCTTACGGCTAGCGGGGTCCTCGGATGAGCAGTTCTTC CASSLRLAGSSDEQFF
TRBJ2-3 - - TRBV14 TGTGCCAGCAGCCAATTTCTGTCAGATACGCAGTATTTT CASSQFLSDTQYF
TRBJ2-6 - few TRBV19 TGTGCCAGTAGTATAGCGGGGATGTCTGGGGCCAACGTCCTGACTTTC CASSIAGMSGANVLTF
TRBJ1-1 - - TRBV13 TGTGCCAGCAGTCATCCAACAGTGAACACTGAAGCTTTCTTT CASSHPTVNTEAFF
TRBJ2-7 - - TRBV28 TGTGCCAGCAGCTTCCCCGGGACTGTGGGCGAGCAGTACTTC CASSFPGTVGEQYF
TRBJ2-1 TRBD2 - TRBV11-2 TGTGCCAGCAGCTTAGGGGGACTAGCGGGAGTAGCTGAGCAGTTCTTC CASSLGGLAGVAEQFF
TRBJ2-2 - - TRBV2 TGTGCCAGCAATGGGGCAACTCACACCGGGGAGCTGTTTTTT CASNGATHTGELFF
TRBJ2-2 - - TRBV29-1 TGCAGCGTTGAAGGACTACAGGGGCGGGGCGGGGAGCTGTTTTTT CSVEGLQGRGGELFF
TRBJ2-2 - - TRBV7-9 TGTGCCAGCAGCGTCCCCGGGACAACAACCGGGGAGCTGTTTTTT CASSVPGTTTGELFF
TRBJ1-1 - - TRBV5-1 TGCGCCAGCAGCTTGGAGGCAGGGAACACTGAAGCTTTCTTT CASSLEAGNTEAFF
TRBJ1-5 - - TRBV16 TGTGCCAGCAGCCAATTTGCGGTTACCCATAGCAATCAGCCCCAGCATTTT CASSQFAVTHSNQPQHF
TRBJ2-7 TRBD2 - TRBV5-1 TGCGCCAGCAGACCAGGCAGGGAGGGCTACGAGCAGTACTTC CASRPGREGYEQYF
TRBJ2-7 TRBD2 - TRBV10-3 TGTGCCATCAGTGGTTCGGGACTAGCGGGAGCTAAGCAGTACTTC CAISGSGLAGAKQYF
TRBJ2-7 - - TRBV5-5 TGTGCCAGCAGCTTGCGTCAGGGGAACGCCTACGAGCAGTACTTC CASSLRQGNAYEQYF
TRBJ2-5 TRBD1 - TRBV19 TGTGCCAGTAGTGCCCGGACAGGGGGTAGGGAGACCCAGTACTTC CASSARTGGRETQYF
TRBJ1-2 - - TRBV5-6 TGTGCCAGCAGCCTTATCGAGGCCCTGACTAACTATGGCTACACCTTC CASSLIEALTNYGYTF
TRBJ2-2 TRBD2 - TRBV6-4 TGTGCCAGCAGCGTACTAGCGGGAGAGACCGGGGAGCTGTTTTTT CASSVLAGETGELFF
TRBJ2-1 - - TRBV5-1 TGCGCCAGCAGCTTGACAGGGCCGGGGAATGAGCAGTTCTTC CASSLTGPGNEQFF
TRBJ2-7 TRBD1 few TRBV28 TGTGCCAGCAGTCCCCAGGGGGCTGACTCCTACGAGCAGTACTTC CASSPQGADSYEQYF
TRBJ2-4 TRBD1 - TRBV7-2 TGTGCCAGCAGCCGGGACAGGGGGACCAAAAACATTCAGTACTTC CASSRDRGTKNIQYF
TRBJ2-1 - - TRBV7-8 TGTGCCAGCGGAGGGTACAATGAGCAGTTCTTC CASGGYNEQFF
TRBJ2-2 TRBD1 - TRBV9 TGTGCCAGCAGCGTATCCCTGACAGGGCTCGGCGGGGAGCTGTTTTTT CASSVSLTGLGGELFF
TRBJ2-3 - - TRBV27 TGTGCCAGCAGTCTACTCAGCACAGATACGCAGTATTTT CASSLLSTDTQYF
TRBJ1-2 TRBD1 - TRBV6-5 TGTGCCAGCAGAAACCCCGGGACAGGGGAGGGCTACACCTTC CASRNPGTGEGYTF
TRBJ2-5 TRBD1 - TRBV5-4 TGTGCCAGCAGCTTACCGACAGGGGGAAGAGAGACCCAGTACTTC CASSLPTGGRETQYF
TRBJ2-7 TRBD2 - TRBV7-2 TGTGCCAGCAGCATTGGACTAGCGGCCTCCTACGAGCAGTACTTC CASSIGLAASYEQYF
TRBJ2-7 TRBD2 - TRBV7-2 TGTGCCAGCAGCTTTAGCGGGAGGGCCTACGAGCAGTACTTC CASSFSGRAYEQYF
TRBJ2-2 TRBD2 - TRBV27 TGTGCCAGTCGTAGCGGGGCGAACACCGGGGAGCTGTTTTTT CASRSGANTGELFF
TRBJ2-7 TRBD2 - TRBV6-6 TGTGCCAGCAGTTACTCGGTCAGCGGGAGGTCCTACGAGCAGTACTTC CASSYSVSGRSYEQYF
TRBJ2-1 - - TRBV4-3 TGCGCCAGCAGCCAAGATCCGTCATCTTTGGCCGCCTACAATGAGCAGTTCTTC CASSQDPSSLAAYNEQFF
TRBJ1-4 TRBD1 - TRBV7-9 TGTGCCAGCAGCCCGAGCAGGGGGCTAACTCCCGAAAAACTGTTTTTT CASSPSRGLTPEKLFF
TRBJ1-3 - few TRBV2 TGTGCCAGCACACCCAGGGTCTCAGGAAACACCATATATTTT CASTPRVSGNTIYF